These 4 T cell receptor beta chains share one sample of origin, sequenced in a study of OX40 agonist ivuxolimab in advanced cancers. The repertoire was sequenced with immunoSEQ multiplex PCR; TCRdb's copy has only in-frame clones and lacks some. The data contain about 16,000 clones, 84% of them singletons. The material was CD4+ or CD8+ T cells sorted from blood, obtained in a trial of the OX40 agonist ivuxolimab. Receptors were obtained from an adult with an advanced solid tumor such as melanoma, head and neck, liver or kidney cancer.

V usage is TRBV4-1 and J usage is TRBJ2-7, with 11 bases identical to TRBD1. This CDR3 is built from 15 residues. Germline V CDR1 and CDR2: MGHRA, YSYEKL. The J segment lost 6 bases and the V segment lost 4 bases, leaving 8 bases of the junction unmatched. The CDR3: CASSPYGQGAPEQYF. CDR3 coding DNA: TGCGCCAGCAGCCCATACGGACAGGGGGCGCCCGAGCAGTACTTC.

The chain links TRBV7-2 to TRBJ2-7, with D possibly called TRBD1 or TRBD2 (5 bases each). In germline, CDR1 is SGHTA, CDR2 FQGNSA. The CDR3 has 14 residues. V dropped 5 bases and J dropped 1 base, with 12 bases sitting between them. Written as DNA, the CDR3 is TGTGCCAGCAGCCCGGGACCGTATTCCTACGAGCAGTACTTC. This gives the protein CASSPGPYSYEQYF.

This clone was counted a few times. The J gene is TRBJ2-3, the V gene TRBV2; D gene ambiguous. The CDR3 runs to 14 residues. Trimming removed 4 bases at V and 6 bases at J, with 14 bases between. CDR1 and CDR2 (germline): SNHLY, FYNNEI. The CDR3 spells CASSAELQGDTQYF. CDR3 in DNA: TGTGCCAGCAGTGCGGAACTTCAAGGGGATACGCAGTATTTT.

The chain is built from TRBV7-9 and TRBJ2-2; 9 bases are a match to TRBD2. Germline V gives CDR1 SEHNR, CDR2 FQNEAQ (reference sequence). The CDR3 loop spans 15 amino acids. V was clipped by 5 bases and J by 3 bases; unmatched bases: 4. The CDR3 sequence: CASSPSGTYTGELFF. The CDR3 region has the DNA TGTGCCAGCAGCCCTAGCGGGACCTACACCGGGGAGCTGTTTTTT.